A single T cell receptor (beta chain) is shown here with its context. Its target is not known. The sample belongs to a study of T cell repertoires in cytomegalovirus infection. Study-wide background: Epitope selection comprised recently identified HLA-C-restricted CMV epitopes and well-studied HLA-B-restricted CMV epitopes. Both CMV infection and a matching HLA type were indicated by public TCR beta signatures. General observations from the study: Carriers of CMV and the relevant HLA type were discriminated by public TCR beta frequency. Clonotypes of TCR beta that were HLA-C-restricted and CMV-specific dominated the ex vivo response.

One entry per CDR3 protein, called by TCRdb with MiXCR from the reads. The data show 800,000 to 950,000 distinct CDR3 sequences, 30% to 35% seen once. Germline V gene data show CDR1 as SGHDT and CDR2 as YYEEEE. This CDR3 region has 16 residues. The ends were cut back, 0 bases at V and 4 bases at J, with 14 bases in the middle. This sample comprised cultured CD8+ T cells from PBMCs, obtained from culture after CMV antigen stimulation. The TCR comes from a human donor in good health (CMV status not recorded). Some clones in this sample may be carry-over from other donors' samples. This chain connects TRBV5-6 to TRBJ2-1, with unresolved D. The CDR3 DNA follows: TGTGCCAGCAGCTTGGGAGGTGCGGCGCCGTACAATGAGCAGTTCTTC. Translated: CASSLGGAAPYNEQFF.